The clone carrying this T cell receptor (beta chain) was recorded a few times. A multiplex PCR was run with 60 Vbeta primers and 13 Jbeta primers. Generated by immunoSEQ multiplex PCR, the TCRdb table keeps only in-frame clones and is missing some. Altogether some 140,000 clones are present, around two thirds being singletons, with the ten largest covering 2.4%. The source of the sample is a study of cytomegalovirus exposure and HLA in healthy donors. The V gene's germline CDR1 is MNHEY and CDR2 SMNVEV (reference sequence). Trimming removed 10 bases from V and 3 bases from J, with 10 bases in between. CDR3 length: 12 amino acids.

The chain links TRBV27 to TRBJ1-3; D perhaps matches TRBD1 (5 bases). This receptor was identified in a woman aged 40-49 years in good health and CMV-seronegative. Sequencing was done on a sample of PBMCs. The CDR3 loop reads CATRTSGNTIYF. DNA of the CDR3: TGTGCCACCCGGACAAGTGGAAACACCATATATTTT.